Described below is a single T cell receptor beta chain sequence and its context. What it binds is not known. This entry belongs to a study of cytomegalovirus exposure and HLA in healthy donors. Both 60 Vbeta primers and 13 Jbeta primers went into the PCR. Clones were sequenced by immunoSEQ multiplex PCR, and TCRdb holds only the in-frame ones, with some missing. Of over 60,000 clones listed, approximately 80% are singletons. Study-wide findings and caveats: High sensitivity and specificity were reportedly achieved when the classifier diagnosed cytomegalovirus status. Earlier analysis found most TCR beta V segments productive about 90% or about 30% of the time. Later analysis indicated greater clonal expansion among HLA-associated TCR beta chains than among equally common other chains.

Germline V lookup: CDR1 SGHDT, CDR2 YYEEEE. The length of the CDR3 is 16 residues. With V trimmed by 4 bases and J by 1 base, 9 bases remained unmatched. This receptor was identified in a man between 18 and 35 years old in good health and CMV-seronegative. Sequenced sample: PBMCs. This chain uses TRBV5-6 with TRBJ2-7, with 9 bases identical to TRBD1. CDR3 nucleotides: TGTGCCAGCAGCCGTCCCGGGACAGGGCCTTCCTACGAGCAGTACTTC. Translating it yields CASSRPGTGPSYEQYF.